These 8 T cell receptor beta chains share one sample of origin, sequenced in a study of T cell responses to AZD1222 COVID-19 vaccine. The data were produced by immunoSEQ multiplex PCR, yet TCRdb's version contains in-frame clones alone and is incomplete. The table has 55,000 to 80,000 clones, about 88% seen once. The material was peripheral blood, obtained 28 days after the second AZD1222 dose. These receptors were taken from an adult who received the AZD1222 COVID-19 vaccine.

The chain links TRBV27 to TRBJ2-1, with a weak D call TRBD2 (5 bases). The germline V gene has CDR1 MNHEY and CDR2 SMNVEV (reference sequence). The CDR3 runs to 17 residues. The V and J ends lost 8 bases and 1 base respectively, with 21 bases between them. CDR3 sequence reads: CASRTIASLTSYNEQFF. Here the CDR3 DNA reads TGTGCCAGCCGTACGATAGCGTCGCTGACGTCCTACAATGAGCAGTTCTTC.

The V call is TRBV7-2, the J call TRBJ2-1, with TRBD1 matching 7 bases. CDR1 and CDR2 (germline): SGHTA, FQGNSA. Trimming took 5 bases from V and 7 from J; bases not matched to a gene: 8. This CDR3 is 14 amino acids long. CDR3 region: CASSARDRDNEQFF. Written as DNA, the CDR3 is TGTGCCAGCAGCGCTCGAGACAGGGATAATGAGCAGTTCTTC.

This clone is a singleton in its sample. CDR3 in DNA: TGCAGTGCTAGTGGGGGGGGCTTGGAGACTGAAGCTTTCTTT. Translated, it gives CSASGGGLETEAFF. The chain employs TRBV20-1 and TRBJ1-1, with D possibly being TRBD1 (6 bases). Trimming cost V 3 bases and J 5 bases, with 16 bases left between them. CDR3 length equals 14 residues. Germline V gene sequence: CDR1 DFQATT, CDR2 SNEGSKA (reference sequence).

This clone was seen just once. The chain links TRBV28 to TRBJ1-4; tentative D call: TRBD1 (6 bases). Per the germline V gene, CDR1 is MDHEN and CDR2 is SYDVKM. This CDR3 contains 14 residues. The germline V and J ends were trimmed by 9 bases and 8 bases, with 19 bases remaining between them. Here the CDR3 reads CASLAGQGREKLFF. CDR3 bases: TGTGCCAGTCTAGCTGGGCAGGGGCGGGAAAAACTGTTTTTT.

V usage is TRBV30 and J usage is TRBJ2-7; D is undetermined. Germline V gene data show CDR1 as GTSNPN and CDR2 as SVGIG (reference sequence). V dropped 5 bases and J dropped 4 bases, with 24 bases sitting between them. The length of the CDR3 is 16 residues. The CDR3 nucleotides are TGTGCCTGGGCTCAGAACCGGCTTCCCGTCCTTTACGAGCAGTACTTC. It is translated as CAWAQNRLPVLYEQYF.

The V gene is TRBV12-5, the J gene TRBJ2-7; tentatively, D is TRBD2 (6 bases). Germline assignment: CDR1 LGHNT and CDR2 FRNRAP. The CDR3 is 14 amino acids. V was shortened by 3 bases and J by 2 bases, with 11 bases between the two germline ends. CDR3 loop: CASGLHGSTYEQYF. CDR3 nucleotides: TGTGCTAGTGGTTTACACGGGAGCACCTACGAGCAGTACTTC. The full variable domain, its missing parts supplied by reference TRBV12-5 and TRBJ2-7, is DARVTQTPRHKVTEMGQEVTMRCQPILGHNTVFWYRQTMMQGLELLAYFRNRAPLDDSGMPKDRFSAEMPDATLATLKIQPSEPRDSAVYFCASGLHGSTYEQYFGPGTRLTVT.

V gene TRBV18 combines with J gene TRBJ1-2, with D possibly matching TRBD1 (5 bases). CDR3 size: 15 residues. With 0 bases removed from V and 8 bases from J, the gap between germline ends came to 16 bases. Per the germline V gene, CDR1 is KGHSH and CDR2 is LQKENI. CDR3 protein: CASSPPGGWTEGYTF. The CDR3 DNA reads TGTGCCAGCTCACCACCGGGGGGATGGACCGAAGGCTACACCTTC.

J is TRBJ1-1 and V is TRBV23-1; TRBD1 might be the D (5 bases). TRBV23-1 is identified as an open reading frame with a role that is uncertain. Trimming stripped 2 bases from V and 5 bases from J, with 18 bases between. The CDR3 consists of 16 residues. The CDR3 DNA reads as TGCGCCAGCAGTCAACTTACAGGAGTGGGGCAGACTGAAGCTTTCTTT. Protein sequence: CASSQLTGVGQTEAFF.